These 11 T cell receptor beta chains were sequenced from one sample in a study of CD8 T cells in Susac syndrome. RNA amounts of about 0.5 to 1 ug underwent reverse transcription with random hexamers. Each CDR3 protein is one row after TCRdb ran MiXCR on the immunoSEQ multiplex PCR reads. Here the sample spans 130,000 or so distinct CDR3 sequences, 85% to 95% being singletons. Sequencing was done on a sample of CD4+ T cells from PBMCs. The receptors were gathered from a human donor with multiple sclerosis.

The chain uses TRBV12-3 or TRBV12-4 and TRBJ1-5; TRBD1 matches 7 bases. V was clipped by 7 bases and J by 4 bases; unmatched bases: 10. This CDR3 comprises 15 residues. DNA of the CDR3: TGTGCCAGCACCAAATGGGACAGCAAAAATCAGCCCCAGCATTTT. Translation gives CASTKWDSKNQPQHF.

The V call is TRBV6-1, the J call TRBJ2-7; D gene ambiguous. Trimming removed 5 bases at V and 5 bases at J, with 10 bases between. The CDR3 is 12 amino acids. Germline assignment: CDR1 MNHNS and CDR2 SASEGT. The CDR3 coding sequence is TGTGCCAGCAGTCCGAGTGGGAACGAGCAGTACTTC. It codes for CASSPSGNEQYF.

Here the CDR3 reads CASSYSGGFGEKLFF. In DNA, the CDR3 is TGTGCCAGCAGTTACTCAGGGGGGTTCGGTGAAAAACTGTTTTTT. The chain links TRBV6-5 to TRBJ1-4, with a weak D call TRBD1 (6 bases). The CDR3 is 15 residues long. From germline, CDR1 is MNHEY and CDR2 SVGAGI. The ends were cut back, 0 bases at V and 7 bases at J, with 12 bases in the middle.

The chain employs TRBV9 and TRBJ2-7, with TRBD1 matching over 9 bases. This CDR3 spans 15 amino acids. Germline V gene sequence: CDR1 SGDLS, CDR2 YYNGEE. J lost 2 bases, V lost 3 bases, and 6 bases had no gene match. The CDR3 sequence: CASSAGTGSTYEQYF. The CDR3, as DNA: TGTGCCAGCAGCGCAGGGACAGGGAGCACCTACGAGCAGTACTTC.

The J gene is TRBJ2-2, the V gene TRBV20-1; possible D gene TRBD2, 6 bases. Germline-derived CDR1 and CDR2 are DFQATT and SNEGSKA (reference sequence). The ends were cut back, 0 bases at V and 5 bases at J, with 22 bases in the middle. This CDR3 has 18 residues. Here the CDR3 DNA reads TGCAGTGCTAGAGATCGAGAGGGAGGAGTTCGAGGTACCGGGGAGCTGTTTTTT. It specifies CSARDREGGVRGTGELFF.

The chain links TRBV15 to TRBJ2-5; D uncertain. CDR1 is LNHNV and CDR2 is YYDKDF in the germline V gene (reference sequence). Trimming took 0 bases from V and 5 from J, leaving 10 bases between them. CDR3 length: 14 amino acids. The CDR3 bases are TGTGCCACCAGCAGAGACGGCAGCCGGGAGACCCAGTACTTC. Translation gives CATSRDGSRETQYF.

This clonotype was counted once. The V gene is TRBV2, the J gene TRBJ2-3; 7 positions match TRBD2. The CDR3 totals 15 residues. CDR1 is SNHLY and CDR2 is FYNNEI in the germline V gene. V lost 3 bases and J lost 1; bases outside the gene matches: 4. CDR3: CASSDPAGRTDTQYF. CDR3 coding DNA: TGTGCCAGCAGTGACCCAGCGGGGCGCACAGATACGCAGTATTTT.

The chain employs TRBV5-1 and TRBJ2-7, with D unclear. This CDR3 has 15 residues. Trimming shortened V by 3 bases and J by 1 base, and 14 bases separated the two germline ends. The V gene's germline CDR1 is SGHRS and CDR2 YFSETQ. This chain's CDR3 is CASSYQPGLSYEQYF. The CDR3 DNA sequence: TGCGCCAGCAGCTACCAACCGGGTCTTTCCTACGAGCAGTACTTC.

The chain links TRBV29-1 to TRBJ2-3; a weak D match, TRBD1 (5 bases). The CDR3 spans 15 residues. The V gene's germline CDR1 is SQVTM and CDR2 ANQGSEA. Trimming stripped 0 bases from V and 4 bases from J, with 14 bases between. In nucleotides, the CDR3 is TGCAGCGTTGAAGATTTTATAGGGGCGTCAGATACGCAGTATTTT. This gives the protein CSVEDFIGASDTQYF.

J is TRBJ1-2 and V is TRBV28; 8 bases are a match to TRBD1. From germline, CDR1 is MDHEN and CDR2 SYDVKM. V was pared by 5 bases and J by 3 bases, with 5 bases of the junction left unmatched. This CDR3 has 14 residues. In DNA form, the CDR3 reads TGTGCCAGCAGTACTCACAGGGGGGACTATGGCTACACCTTC. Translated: CASSTHRGDYGYTF.

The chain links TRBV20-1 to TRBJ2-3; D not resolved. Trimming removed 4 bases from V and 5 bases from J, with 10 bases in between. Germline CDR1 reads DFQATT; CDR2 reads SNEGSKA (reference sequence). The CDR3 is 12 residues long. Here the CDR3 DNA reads TGCAGTGCTACGACCAGCGTAGATACGCAGTATTTT. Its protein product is CSATTSVDTQYF.